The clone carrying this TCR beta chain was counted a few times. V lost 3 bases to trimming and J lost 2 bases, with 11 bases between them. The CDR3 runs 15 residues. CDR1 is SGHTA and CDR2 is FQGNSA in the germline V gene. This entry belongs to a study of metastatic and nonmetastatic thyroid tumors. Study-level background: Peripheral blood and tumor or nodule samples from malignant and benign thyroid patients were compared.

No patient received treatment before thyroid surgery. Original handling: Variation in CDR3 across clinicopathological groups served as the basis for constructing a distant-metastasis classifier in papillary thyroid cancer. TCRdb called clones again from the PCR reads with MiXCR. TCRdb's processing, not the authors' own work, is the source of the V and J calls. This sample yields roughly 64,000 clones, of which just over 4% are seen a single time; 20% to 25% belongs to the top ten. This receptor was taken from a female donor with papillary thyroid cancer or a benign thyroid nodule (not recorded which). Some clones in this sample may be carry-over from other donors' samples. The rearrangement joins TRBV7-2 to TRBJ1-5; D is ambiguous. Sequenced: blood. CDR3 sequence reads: CASSFVQSGNQPQHF. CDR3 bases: TGTGCCAGCAGCTTTGTACAGTCGGGCAATCAGCCCCAGCATTTT.